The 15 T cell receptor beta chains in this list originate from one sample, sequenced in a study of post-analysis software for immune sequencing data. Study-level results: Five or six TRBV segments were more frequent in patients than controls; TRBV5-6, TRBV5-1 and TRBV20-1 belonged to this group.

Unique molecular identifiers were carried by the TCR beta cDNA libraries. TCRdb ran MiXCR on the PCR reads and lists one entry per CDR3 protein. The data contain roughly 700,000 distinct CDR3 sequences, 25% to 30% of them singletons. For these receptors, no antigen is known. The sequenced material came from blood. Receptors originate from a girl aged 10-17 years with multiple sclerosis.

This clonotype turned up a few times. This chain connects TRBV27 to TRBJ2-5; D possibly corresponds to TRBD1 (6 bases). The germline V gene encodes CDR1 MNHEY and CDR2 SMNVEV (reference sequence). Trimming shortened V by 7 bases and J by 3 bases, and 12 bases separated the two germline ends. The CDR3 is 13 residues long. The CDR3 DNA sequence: TGTGCCAGCAAACTGACAGGAGAAGAGACCCAGTACTTC. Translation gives CASKLTGEETQYF.

CDR3 bases: TGCAGTGCTACTATCGGGGGAACTGGAAACACCATATATTTT. It codes for CSATIGGTGNTIYF. The J gene is TRBJ1-3, the V gene TRBV20-1; possibly TRBD1 for D (5 bases). The V end lost 4 bases, the J end lost 2 bases, and 12 bases lay between the germline ends. Germline V gene lookup returns CDR1 DFQATT and CDR2 SNEGSKA (reference sequence). The CDR3 covers 14 residues.

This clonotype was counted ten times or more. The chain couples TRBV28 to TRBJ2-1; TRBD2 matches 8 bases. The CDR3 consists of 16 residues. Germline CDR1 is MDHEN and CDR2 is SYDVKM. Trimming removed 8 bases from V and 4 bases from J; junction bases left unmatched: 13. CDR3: CASGGGRGGPYNEQFF. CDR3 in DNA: TGTGCCAGCGGCGGCGGTCGGGGGGGGCCTTACAATGAGCAGTTCTTC. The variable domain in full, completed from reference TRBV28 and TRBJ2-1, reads DVKVTQSSRYLVKRTGEKVFLECVQDMDHENMFWYRQDPGLGLRLIYFSYDVKMKEKGDIPEGYSVSREKKERFSLILESASTNQTSMYLCASGGGRGGPYNEQFFGPGTRLTVL.

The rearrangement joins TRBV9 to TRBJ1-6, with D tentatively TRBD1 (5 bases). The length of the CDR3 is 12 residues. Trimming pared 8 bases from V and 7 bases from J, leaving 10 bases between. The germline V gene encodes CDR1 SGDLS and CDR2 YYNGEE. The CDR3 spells CASRGLNSPLHF. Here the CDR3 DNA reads TGTGCCAGTAGGGGACTAAATTCACCCCTCCACTTT.

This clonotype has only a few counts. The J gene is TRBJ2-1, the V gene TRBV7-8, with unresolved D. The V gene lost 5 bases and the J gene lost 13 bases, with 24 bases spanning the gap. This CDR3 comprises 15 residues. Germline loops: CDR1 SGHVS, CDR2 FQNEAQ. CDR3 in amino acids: CASSPWAPVGLDQFF. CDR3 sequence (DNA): TGTGCCAGCAGCCCCTGGGCACCCGTGGGTCTAGACCAGTTCTTC.

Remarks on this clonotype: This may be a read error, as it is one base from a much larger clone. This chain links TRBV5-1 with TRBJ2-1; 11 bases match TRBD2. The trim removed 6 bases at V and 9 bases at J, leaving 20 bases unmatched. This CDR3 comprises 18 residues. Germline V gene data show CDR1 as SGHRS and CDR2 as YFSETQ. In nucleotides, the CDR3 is TGCGCCAGCACTCCGGGGTTACTAGCGGGAGAGGCGCGGAGTGAGCAGTTCTTC. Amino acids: CASTPGLLAGEARSEQFF.

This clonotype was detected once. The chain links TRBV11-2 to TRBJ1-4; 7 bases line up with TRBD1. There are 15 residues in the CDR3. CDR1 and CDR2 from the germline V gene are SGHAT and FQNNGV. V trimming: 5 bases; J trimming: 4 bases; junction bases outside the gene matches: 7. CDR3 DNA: TGTGCCAGCAGCCGTCCGGGACAGATTAATGAAAAACTGTTTTTT. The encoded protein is CASSRPGQINEKLFF.

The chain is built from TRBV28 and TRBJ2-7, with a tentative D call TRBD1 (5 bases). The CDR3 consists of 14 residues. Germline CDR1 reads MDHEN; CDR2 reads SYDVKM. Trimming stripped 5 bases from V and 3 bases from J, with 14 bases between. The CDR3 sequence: CASSPGAGLYEQYF. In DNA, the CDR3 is TGTGCCAGCAGTCCTGGGGCAGGCCTCTACGAGCAGTACTTC.

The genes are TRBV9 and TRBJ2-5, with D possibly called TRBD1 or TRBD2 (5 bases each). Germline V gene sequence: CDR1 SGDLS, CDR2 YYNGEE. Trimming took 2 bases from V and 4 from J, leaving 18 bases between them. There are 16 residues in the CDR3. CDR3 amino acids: CASSVVPGPTGETQYF. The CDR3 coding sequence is TGTGCCAGCAGCGTTGTTCCGGGACCAACTGGAGAGACCCAGTACTTC. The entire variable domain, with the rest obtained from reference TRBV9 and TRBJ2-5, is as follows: DSGVTQTPKHLITATGQRVTLRCSPRSGDLSVYWYQQSLDQGLQFLIQYYNGEERAKGNILERFSAQQFPDLHSELNLSSLELGDSALYFCASSVVPGPTGETQYFGPGTRLLVL.

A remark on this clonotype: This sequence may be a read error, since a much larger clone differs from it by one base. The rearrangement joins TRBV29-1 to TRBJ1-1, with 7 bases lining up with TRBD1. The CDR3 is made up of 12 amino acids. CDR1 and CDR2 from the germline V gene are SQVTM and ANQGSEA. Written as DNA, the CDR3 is TGCAGCATTGACAGGGCGAACACTGAAGCTTTCTTT. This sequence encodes CSIDRANTEAFF. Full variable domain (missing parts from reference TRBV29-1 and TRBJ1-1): SAVISQKPSRDICQRGTSLTIQCQVDSQVTMMFWYRQQPGQSLTLIATANQGSEATYESGFVIDKFPISRPNLTFSTLTVSNMSPEDSSIYLCSIDRANTEAFFGQGTRLTVV.

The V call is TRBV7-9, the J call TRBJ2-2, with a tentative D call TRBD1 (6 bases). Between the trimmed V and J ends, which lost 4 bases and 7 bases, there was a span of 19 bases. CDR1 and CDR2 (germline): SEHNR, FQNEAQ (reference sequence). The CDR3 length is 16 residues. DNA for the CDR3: TGTGCCAGCAGCTCCCCTGGCAGGGGTCTCGGCGGGGAGCTGTTTTTT. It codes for CASSSPGRGLGGELFF.

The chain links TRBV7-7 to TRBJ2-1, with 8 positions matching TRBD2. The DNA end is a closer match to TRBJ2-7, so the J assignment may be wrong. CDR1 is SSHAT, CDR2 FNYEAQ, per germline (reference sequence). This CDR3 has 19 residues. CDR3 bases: TGTGCCAGCAGCCCCAGGGCCACTAGCGGCATTAGCTCCTACAATGAGCAGTACTTC. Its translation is CASSPRATSGISSYNEQYF.

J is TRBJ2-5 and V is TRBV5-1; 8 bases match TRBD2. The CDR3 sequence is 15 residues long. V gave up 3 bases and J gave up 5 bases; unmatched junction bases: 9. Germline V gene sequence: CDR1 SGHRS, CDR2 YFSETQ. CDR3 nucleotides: TGCGCCAGCAGCTCAGCCGGGGGGGTCGAGGAGACCCAGTACTTC. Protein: CASSSAGGVEETQYF.

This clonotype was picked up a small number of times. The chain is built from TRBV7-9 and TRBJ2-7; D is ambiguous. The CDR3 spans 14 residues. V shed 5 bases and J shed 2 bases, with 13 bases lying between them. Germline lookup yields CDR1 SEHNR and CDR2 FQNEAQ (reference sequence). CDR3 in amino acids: CASSPKGGTYEQYF. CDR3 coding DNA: TGTGCCAGCAGCCCAAAGGGCGGAACCTACGAGCAGTACTTC.

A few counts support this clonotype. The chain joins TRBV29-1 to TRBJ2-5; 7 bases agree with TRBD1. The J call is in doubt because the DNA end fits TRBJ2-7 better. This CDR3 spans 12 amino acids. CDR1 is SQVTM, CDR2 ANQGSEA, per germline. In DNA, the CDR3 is TGCAGCGTGGGACAGAGGGCCTACGAGCAGTACTTC. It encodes CSVGQRAYEQYF.